One and the same sample provided the 14 T cell receptor beta chains below, sequenced in a study of CD8 T cells in ankylosing spondylitis. From the 5' RACE reads, TCRdb called clonotypes with MiXCR, one entry per CDR3 protein. In the table there are about 320,000 distinct CDR3 sequences, around 10% of which are singletons. Sequencing was performed on blood, either unsorted or a sorted T cell fraction (not recorded which). The receptors stem from a female donor with ankylosing spondylitis or in good health (not recorded which).

This clonotype was recorded at least ten times. The rearrangement links TRBV7-6 to TRBJ1-4; D remains ambiguous. CDR1 is SGHVS and CDR2 is FNYEAQ in the germline V gene. Trimming took off 1 base at V and 8 bases at J, with 8 bases between the two ends. The CDR3 extends over 13 amino acids. CDR3 loop: CASSLGEREKLFF. The CDR3 DNA reads as TGTGCCAGCAGCTTAGGGGAAAGAGAAAAACTGTTTTTT.

This clonotype was counted at least ten times. The genes are TRBV10-2 and TRBJ2-7; 13 bases line up with TRBD2. CDR1 WSHSY and CDR2 SAAADI come from the germline V gene. V lost 6 bases and J lost 6; bases outside the gene matches: 8. The CDR3 contains 15 residues. In nucleotides, the CDR3 is TGCGCCAGCAGCCCCGGGACTAGCGGGACTTTCGAGCAGTACTTC. Translating gives CASSPGTSGTFEQYF.

This clonotype was found a few times. The CDR3 DNA follows: TGCGCCAGCAGCTCCGGAGGTCAGGGGGTACCCTACGAGCAGTACTTC. This encodes CASSSGGQGVPYEQYF. The rearrangement uses TRBV5-1 and TRBJ2-7; 7 bases match TRBD1. This CDR3 comprises 16 residues. The germline gives CDR1 SGHRS, CDR2 YFSETQ. V lost 3 bases and J lost 2; bases outside the gene matches: 11. Full variable domain (rest looked up from reference TRBV5-1 and TRBJ2-7): KAGVTQTPRYLIKTRGQQVTLSCSPISGHRSVSWYQQTPGQGLQFLFEYFSETQRNKGNFPGRFSGRQFSNSRSEMNVSTLELGDSALYLCASSSGGQGVPYEQYFGPGTRLTVT.

This clonotype was observed at least ten times. The J gene is TRBJ2-1, the V gene TRBV5-1; 10 bases agree with TRBD1. From germline, CDR1 is SGHRS and CDR2 YFSETQ. The CDR3 length is 15 residues. Unmatched junction bases numbered 0, after V lost 0 bases and J lost 3 bases. In DNA, the CDR3 is TGCGCCAGCAGCTTGGGGACAGGGGGCTACAATGAGCAGTTCTTC. Translating gives CASSLGTGGYNEQFF.

The V gene is TRBV5-5, the J gene TRBJ2-5, with 10 bases aligning to TRBD1. V lost 3 bases and J lost 1; bases outside the gene matches: 6. Germline lookup yields CDR1 SGHKS and CDR2 YYEKEE (reference sequence). This CDR3 is built from 16 residues. For the CDR3, the DNA is TGTGCCAGCAGCTGGGCGGGACAGGGGATCCAAGAGACCCAGTACTTC. Translation gives CASSWAGQGIQETQYF.

This sequence joins TRBV5-1 and TRBJ2-1, with 16 positions matching TRBD2. This CDR3 spans 21 amino acids. Germline CDR1 is SGHRS and CDR2 is YFSETQ. V shed 6 bases and J 7 bases; nucleotides not matched to a gene: 22. This CDR3 is CASNFKDLPGLAGGPANEQFF. The CDR3 bases are TGCGCCAGCAATTTCAAAGATTTACCGGGACTAGCGGGAGGGCCGGCGAATGAGCAGTTCTTC.

This clonotype was picked up many times. This sequence joins TRBV27 and TRBJ2-7; D uncertain. The CDR3 is 14 amino acids. The ends were cut back, 6 bases at V and 5 bases at J, with 17 bases in the middle. The germline CDR1 and CDR2 sequences are MNHEY and SMNVEV (reference sequence). Written as DNA, the CDR3 is TGTGCCAGCAGCCCGACCGACATCTACCACGAGCAGTACTTC. The encoded protein is CASSPTDIYHEQYF.

Details on this clonotype: A much larger clone lies one base from this, so it may be a read error. Here the CDR3 DNA reads TGTGCCAGCAGCTCGCCGGGACAAGCCTACAATGAGCAGTTGTTC. It is translated as CASSSPGQAYNEQLF. The V gene is TRBV7-9, the J gene TRBJ2-1, with a possible D match to TRBD1 (6 bases). This CDR3 has 15 residues. Germline V gene lookup returns CDR1 SEHNR and CDR2 FQNEAQ (reference sequence). Full variable domain (outside the CDR3, taken from reference TRBV7-9 and TRBJ2-1): DTGVSQNPRHKITKRGQNVTFRCDPISEHNRLYWYRQTLGQGPEFLTYFQNEAQLEKSRLLSDRFSAERPKGSFSTLEIQRTEQGDSAMYLCASSSPGQAYNEQLFGPGTRLTVL.

The chain uses TRBV3-1 and TRBJ2-7; 7 positions agree with TRBD1. This CDR3 comprises 15 residues. The V segment lost 10 bases and the J segment 3 bases; nucleotides outside the gene matches: 15. Germline V gene data show CDR1 as LGHDT and CDR2 as YNNKEL (reference sequence). CDR3 nucleotides: TGTGCCACCTGCCAAGATGGGGGACAGTACTACGAGCAGTACTTC. Its translation is CATCQDGGQYYEQYF.

This clonotype has ten or more counts. The CDR3: CASSLADRSYEQYF. As DNA, the CDR3 is TGCGCCAGCAGCTTGGCTGACAGATCCTACGAGCAGTACTTC. The V and J genes are TRBV5-1 and TRBJ2-7; TRBD1 might be the D (5 bases). Between the trimmed V and J ends, which lost 0 bases and 1 base, there was a span of 8 bases. The CDR3 has 14 residues. The germline V gene encodes CDR1 SGHRS and CDR2 YFSETQ.

This clonotype was counted many times. This chain links TRBV6-1 with TRBJ2-3; D not resolved. There are 15 residues in the CDR3. Trimming cost V 7 bases and J 0 bases, with 14 bases left between them. The germline V gene has CDR1 MNHNS and CDR2 SASEGT. This CDR3 is CASKSAETSTDTQYF. CDR3 DNA sequence: TGTGCCAGCAAGTCCGCAGAGACTAGCACAGATACGCAGTATTTT.

The V call is TRBV7-9, the J call TRBJ2-1; the D gene is possibly TRBD1 (6 bases). This CDR3 has 13 amino acids. Germline V CDR1 and CDR2: SEHNR, FQNEAQ (reference sequence). The V gene lost 1 base and the J gene lost 6 bases, with 7 bases spanning the gap. The CDR3 coding sequence is TGTGCCAGCAGCTTAGGGACAGCCAATGAGCAGTTCTTC. It yields the protein CASSLGTANEQFF. The full variable domain, its missing parts supplied by reference TRBV7-9 and TRBJ2-1, is DTGVSQNPRHKITKRGQNVTFRCDPISEHNRLYWYRQTLGQGPEFLTYFQNEAQLEKSRLLSDRFSAERPKGSFSTLEIQRTEQGDSAMYLCASSLGTANEQFFGPGTRLTVL.

This clonotype was seen at least ten times. The chain links TRBV5-1 to TRBJ2-7, with 9 bases identical to TRBD2. Trimming cost V 4 bases and J 4 bases; bases outside gene matches: 9. This CDR3 spans 15 amino acids. The germline V gene encodes CDR1 SGHRS and CDR2 YFSETQ. For the CDR3, the DNA is TGCGCCAGCAGCCCCATAGCGGGAGAAGGATACGAGCAGTACTTC. This codes for CASSPIAGEGYEQYF. Drawing the rest from reference TRBV5-1 and TRBJ2-7, the complete variable domain is KAGVTQTPRYLIKTRGQQVTLSCSPISGHRSVSWYQQTPGQGLQFLFEYFSETQRNKGNFPGRFSGRQFSNSRSEMNVSTLELGDSALYLCASSPIAGEGYEQYFGPGTRLTVT.

This clonotype was found many times. The chain carries TRBV6-2 or TRBV6-3 and TRBJ2-1; D call uncertain. This CDR3 is 17 amino acids long. The V gene's germline CDR1 is MNHEY and CDR2 SVGEGT. V was trimmed by 0 bases and J by 4 bases, leaving 16 bases between them. The CDR3 is CASSYSSMRPNYNEQFF. CDR3 nucleotide sequence: TGTGCCAGCAGTTACTCGTCTATGAGGCCAAATTACAATGAGCAGTTCTTC.